This T cell receptor beta chain was sequenced in a study of T cell responses to AZD1222 COVID-19 vaccine. General study findings and limits: At baseline, seropositivity was found in only 5 to 7 AZD1222 recipients. Repertoire sampling happened only post peak T cell response. Per reports, nearly half of all spike-specific TCRs target regions that are unmutated in variants. Possibly, clonal diversity was underestimated; donors were largely white British and included more females.

Regarding this clone: Antigen specificity is unknown.

The CDR3 consists of 17 residues. Per the germline V gene, CDR1 is SGHRS and CDR2 is YFSETQ. V lost 0 bases, J lost 4 bases, and 8 bases stayed unmatched. Data came from immunoSEQ multiplex PCR; TCRdb stores just in-frame clones and leaves some out. Counted here are 45,000 to 55,000 clones, 65% to 80% occurring once; the ten biggest clones make up 20%. The sequenced sample was peripheral blood, obtained on day 0 of MenACWY control vaccination. The sequence was collected from an adult in good health. The chain couples TRBV5-1 to TRBJ2-7; TRBD2 matches 12 bases. DNA for the CDR3: TGCGCCAGCAGCTTGGGCCGACTAGCGGGAGTCGGGTACGAGCAGTACTTC. Amino acid sequence: CASSLGRLAGVGYEQYF.